This T cell receptor beta chain was profiled in a study of cytomegalovirus exposure and HLA in healthy donors. Whole-study findings and limits: High sensitivity and specificity were reportedly achieved when the classifier diagnosed cytomegalovirus status.

The CDR3 consists of 16 residues. Germline loops: CDR1 SNHLY, CDR2 FYNNEI. The ends lost 1 base at V and 7 bases at J; junction bases unmatched: 8. This clone was counted once. The antigen is undetermined. 13 Jbeta primers and 60 Vbeta primers were used for the PCR. In the original processing: Later, 80 million or so unique TCR beta chains were counted in an analysis, and roughly 11 million of them were shared. The repertoire was sequenced with immunoSEQ multiplex PCR; TCRdb's copy has only in-frame clones and lacks some. V, J and clone size derive from that table, while D and trimming were established from the DNA sequence. The data show around 140,000 clones, approximately 80% seen once.

This chain joins TRBV2 and TRBJ2-1, with 9 bases aligning to TRBD2. The TCR comes from a man aged 40-50 years in good health and CMV-seropositive. Input material: PBMCs. Here the CDR3 reads CASSEERGLARNEQFF. In DNA form, the CDR3 reads TGTGCCAGCAGTGAAGAAAGAGGACTAGCGAGGAATGAGCAGTTCTTC.